The T cell receptor (beta chain) described here comes from a study of early T cells in non-severe SARS-CoV-2 infection (dated by TCRdb to the early 2020s). Regarding the research as a whole: TCR sequencing used bulk RNA from unsorted whole blood, so alpha and beta chains could not be paired. General conclusions and limits of the study: VDJdb matching was skewed toward anti-spike CD8 responses and likely underestimated virus-specific expansions, missing private and CD4 specificities.

By sample share, this clonotype is medium-sized (0.01 to 0.1%). What antigen it recognizes has not been identified. Base qualities are not at hand, and no much larger clone is one base apart. A case-control design nested within a healthcare worker cohort in London, UK, was used, with weekly nasopharyngeal swab PCR tests and blood sampling performed. Between 23 and 31 March 2020, the week of the UK lockdown, healthcare workers were enrolled and then followed up weekly for as long as 16 weeks. Receptors were amplified or captured by 5' RACE. This sample was sequenced with a NextSeq 500. The TCR library protocol attached unique molecular identifiers to individual cDNA molecules to correct for sequencing error and PCR bias. Both TCR alpha and beta chains were sequenced, and tight co-correlation was observed between alpha and beta sequence abundances in each sample. The authors' pipeline ran thus. V gene, J gene and CDR3 annotation of TCR sequences was performed with Decombinator V4. TCRs were defined as expanded if a significant change between any two time points was detected under a Poisson model with p below 0.0001. Abundances of TCRs were expressed as counts per million after normalisation to the total number of TCRs sequenced in each sample. TRAV1-2 paired with TRAJ12, TRAJ20 or TRAJ33 defined MAIT TCRs, while TRAV10 paired with TRAJ18 defined iNKT TCRs. VDJdb, accessed 1 November 2021, was searched for CMV, EBV and SARS-CoV-2 annotated TCRs, excluding TCRs annotated for multiple antigens. TCRdb cleaned the public reads at Q25 with fastp, built clones with MiXCR and kept in-frame beta chains. Each CDR3 protein gets just one entry, which takes the most common genes and DNA from the rows behind it. TCRdb's processing, not the study's, gives the V and J calls here. The sample data list about 80,000 distinct CDR3 sequences, and 9.5% to 13% of these were observed just once. The ten largest clones add up to roughly 3% of the sample.

Inclusive of the bounding cysteine and phenylalanine, the CDR3 is 15 residues long. Only the CDR3 region is kept as DNA, spanning 45 bases read in frame from base 1. The germline V gene gives CDR1 as SGHTA and CDR2 as FQGNSA. V is clipped by 5 bases and J by 0 bases, and the sequence between their germline boundaries is 8 bases long. The chain links TRBV7-2 with TRBJ1-6, and TRBD1 may be the D gene, going by 5 matching bases. The sequenced material came from whole blood. This receptor was obtained from an adult who was a healthcare worker with PCR-confirmed SARS-CoV-2 infection or an uninfected control (not recorded which). The bases are TGTGCCAGCAGCCGACAGAGCTCCTATAATTCACCCCTCCACTTT. It is translated as CASSRQSSYNSPLHF.